The rows below give T cell receptor beta chains drawn from one sample of a study of graft-versus-host responses after intestinal transplantation. This table comes from immunoSEQ multiplex PCR, and its TCRdb copy is limited to in-frame clones, with some not included. The table includes almost 55,000 clones, more than 80% detected once. The sample here was PBMCs, taken nearly 670 days after intestinal transplant. These receptors were obtained from a human patient who received an intestinal transplant, so some T cells may come from the graft donor. Both conserved end residues are part of each CDR3. The order of the fields is clone size, J gene, V gene, D gene, CDR3 protein, CDR3 DNA. D genes are given only for firm matches. The size field is filled for only some rows; it gives once, few, many or a size class.

NA	TRBJ2-1	TRBV19	NA	CASSTAAGNEQFF	TGTGCCAGTAGTACCGCGGCGGGGAATGAGCAGTTCTTC
NA	TRBJ1-1	TRBV7-9	NA	CASSFRKGLNTEAFF	TGTGCCAGCAGCTTTCGTAAGGGGCTGAACACTGAAGCTTTCTTT
NA	TRBJ1-6	TRBV7-6	TRBD1	CASSPGTGNNSPLHF	TGTGCCAGCAGCCCCGGGACAGGGAATAATTCACCCCTCCACTTT
NA	TRBJ1-1	TRBV19	NA	CASSIGLSTEAFF	TGTGCCAGTAGTATAGGTTTATCCACTGAAGCTTTCTTT
NA	TRBJ1-2	TRBV18	TRBD1	CASSYGTGQSGGYTF	TGTGCCAGCTCATACGGGACAGGGCAGTCGGGCGGCTACACCTTC
NA	TRBJ2-5	TRBV7-9	NA	CASSWGGDETQYF	TGTGCCAGCAGCTGGGGGGGCGACGAGACCCAGTACTTC
NA	TRBJ2-7	TRBV5-5	NA	CASSLSLGGYEQYF	TGTGCCAGCAGCTTGTCGCTCGGGGGATACGAGCAGTACTTC
NA	TRBJ2-5	TRBV5-1	NA	CASSFKSYQETQYF	TGCGCCAGCAGCTTTAAATCGTACCAAGAGACCCAGTACTTC
once	TRBJ2-1	TRBV11-3	NA	CASSLDSRTYYNEQFF	TGTGCCAGCAGCTTAGATTCTAGAACTTACTACAATGAGCAGTTCTTC
NA	TRBJ1-1	TRBV7-3	TRBD1	CASSLTGQGNTEAFF	TGTGCCAGCAGCTTAACGGGACAGGGAAACACTGAAGCTTTCTTT
NA	TRBJ1-5	TRBV4-1	NA	CASSQVLNQPQHF	TGCGCCAGCAGCCAAGTGCTTAATCAGCCCCAGCATTTT
NA	TRBJ2-3	TRBV5-6	NA	CASNPEWRRFSLDTQYF	TGTGCCAGCAACCCAGAATGGAGGAGGTTTTCGTTGGATACGCAGTATTTT
NA	TRBJ2-7	TRBV6-5	TRBD1	CASSPGQSYEQYF	TGTGCCAGCAGTCCGGGACAGTCCTACGAGCAGTACTTC
NA	TRBJ2-7	TRBV15	TRBD1	CATSRDRGTGGEQYF	TGTGCCACCAGCAGAGATCGTGGGACAGGAGGCGAGCAGTACTTC
NA	TRBJ1-1	TRBV18	NA	CASSLHRDTEAFF	TGTGCCAGCTCCCTCCACAGGGATACTGAAGCTTTCTTT
NA	TRBJ2-3	TRBV6-5	TRBD2	CASSFQAGGRDTQYF	TGTGCCAGCAGTTTCCAAGCGGGGGGGCGAGATACGCAGTATTTT